The next 32 T cell receptor beta chains were all read from a single sample in a study of T cell repertoires in cytomegalovirus infection. TCRdb itself ran the reads through MiXCR, one entry per CDR3 protein. This repertoire shows 900,000 to 950,000 distinct CDR3 sequences, 25% to 40% found once; its top ten account for 13%. These TCRs' antigens remain unknown. This specimen consisted of cultured CD8+ T cells from PBMCs, obtained from culture after CMV antigen stimulation. The origin of the receptors is a human donor in good health (CMV status not recorded). Some clones in this sample may be carry-over from other donors' samples.

This clonotype turned up a few times. V is TRBV12-5 and J is TRBJ1-2; 10 bases agree with TRBD1. The CDR3 loop spans 14 amino acids. Germline CDR1 LGHNT, CDR2 FRNRAP. Unmatched junction bases numbered 3, after V lost 1 base and J lost 7 bases. CDR3: CASGLGTGGGGYTF. The CDR3 region has the DNA TGTGCTAGTGGTTTGGGGACAGGGGGAGGTGGCTACACCTTC.

The chain is built from TRBV7-9 and TRBJ2-1; the D is unclear. This CDR3 is 11 amino acids long. V was clipped by 3 bases and J by 10 bases, with 7 bases between them. CDR1 is SEHNR and CDR2 is FQNEAQ in the germline V gene (reference sequence). The CDR3 DNA is TGTGCCAGCAGCTTCGTTCGGGAGCAGTTCTTC. Its translation: CASSFVREQFF.

This clonotype was counted between two and nine times. This chain connects TRBV4-3 to TRBJ2-1; 13 positions agree with TRBD2. J gave up 7 bases and V 8 bases, and 8 bases lay outside the gene matches. CDR3 size: 15 residues. The germline V gene encodes CDR1 LGHNA and CDR2 YSLEER. The chain's CDR3 is CASGAPGLAGNEQFF. The CDR3 coding sequence is TGCGCCAGCGGGGCTCCGGGACTAGCGGGGAATGAGCAGTTCTTC.

This clonotype was observed a few times. The gene calls are TRBV7-8 and TRBJ2-2, with TRBD1 identical over 10 bases. The CDR3 runs 17 residues. Germline assignment: CDR1 SGHVS and CDR2 FQNEAQ. Losses at the gene ends were 2 bases for V and 2 bases for J; bases not matched to a gene: 5. The CDR3 loop reads CASSLRGTGDNTGELFF. In nucleotides, the CDR3 is TGTGCCAGCAGCTTAAGGGGGACAGGGGATAACACCGGGGAGCTGTTTTTT.

This clonotype was recorded many times. V usage is TRBV7-6 and J usage is TRBJ2-6; possible D gene TRBD2, 7 bases. The V and J ends lost 5 bases and 0 bases respectively, with 26 bases between them. The CDR3 sequence is 21 residues long. Germline-derived CDR1 and CDR2 are SGHVS and FNYEAQ. DNA for the CDR3: TGTGCCAGCAGCCCGAACCCCGGGGGGCCGCAGACCTACTCTGGGGCCAACGTCCTGACTTTC. This codes for CASSPNPGGPQTYSGANVLTF.

This clonotype appeared many times. The chain has TRBV7-2 and TRBJ2-1; a possible D gene is TRBD1 (5 bases). The V end was cut by 0 bases, the J end by 5 bases, with 11 bases between. CDR1 is SGHTA, CDR2 FQGNSA, per germline. This CDR3 is 15 amino acids long. The CDR3 bases are TGTGCCAGCAGCTTAGCCTTTGACAGCCACAATGAGCAGTTCTTC. The encoded protein is CASSLAFDSHNEQFF.

The J gene is TRBJ2-7, the V gene TRBV6-2 or TRBV6-3, with TRBD1 matching over 7 bases. This CDR3 contains 14 residues. V shed 3 bases and J 2 bases; nucleotides not matched to a gene: 4. Germline V gene data show CDR1 as MNHEY and CDR2 as SVGEGT. CDR3: CASSYTGTAYEQYF. In DNA, the CDR3 is TGTGCCAGCAGTTATACCGGGACAGCCTACGAGCAGTACTTC.

This clonotype was seen a few times. This chain links TRBV4-1 with TRBJ2-7, with a weak D call TRBD2 (6 bases). With 4 bases removed from V and 6 bases from J, the gap between germline ends came to 25 bases. The CDR3 has 17 amino acids. The germline CDR1 and CDR2 sequences are MGHRA and YSYEKL. Here the CDR3 DNA reads TGCGCCAGCAGCCCCCGCAAAGCGGGCCCCCAGGCTGCCGAGCAGTACTTC. Amino acid sequence: CASSPRKAGPQAAEQYF.

This clonotype was detected only a few times. The V and J genes are TRBV12-5 and TRBJ2-7, with D possibly being TRBD2 (6 bases). Looked up from germline, CDR1 is LGHNT and CDR2 is FRNRAP. This CDR3 comprises 15 residues. V was trimmed by 4 bases and J by 2 bases, leaving 15 bases between them. CDR3 in amino acids: CASGSTSRGAYEQYF. In nucleotides, the CDR3 is TGTGCTAGTGGTTCGACTAGTCGAGGGGCCTACGAGCAGTACTTC.

The genes are TRBV7-4 and TRBJ1-1; 8 bases fit TRBD1. Germline lookup yields CDR1 SGHVT and CDR2 SQSDAQ. The ends lost 5 bases at V and 3 bases at J; junction bases unmatched: 11. The CDR3 totals 16 residues. As DNA, the CDR3 is TGTGCCAGCAGCGTTAAGTCAGGGGGCGCCGACACTGAAGCTTTCTTT. This codes for CASSVKSGGADTEAFF.

The chain joins TRBV5-5 to TRBJ1-2, with TRBD1 matching over 7 bases. Germline values: CDR1 SGHKS, CDR2 YYEKEE (reference sequence). Losses at the gene ends were 3 bases for V and 7 bases for J; bases not matched to a gene: 9. The CDR3 runs to 14 residues. The CDR3 is CASSSETGRSGYTF. The CDR3 region has the DNA TGTGCCAGCAGCTCCGAGACAGGGAGGTCTGGCTACACCTTC.

The chain is built from TRBV20-1 and TRBJ1-5; no firm D call. The length of the CDR3 is 15 residues. Deletions cut 0 bases from V and 5 bases from J, with 14 bases between. The germline gives CDR1 DFQATT, CDR2 SNEGSKA (reference sequence). The CDR3 region is CSARDFSGGDQPQHF. CDR3 in DNA: TGCAGTGCTAGAGATTTTTCAGGTGGGGATCAGCCCCAGCATTTT.

The chain recombines TRBV13 with TRBJ2-1, with no clear D. The CDR3 sequence is 15 residues long. The ends were cut back, 5 bases at V and 0 bases at J, with 11 bases in the middle. Germline V gene lookup returns CDR1 PRHDT and CDR2 FYEKMQ (reference sequence). This chain's CDR3 is CASSPLPSSYNEQFF. The CDR3 DNA follows: TGTGCCAGCAGCCCGCTCCCAAGCTCCTACAATGAGCAGTTCTTC.

As to this clonotype: The junction departs from germline at one end; a sequencing error may be responsible. The CDR3 region has the DNA TGTGTCAGCAGCTTAGAGGGATACAATGAGCAGTTCTTC. As protein: CVSSLEGYNEQFF. The chain joins TRBV7-6 to TRBJ2-1; D may be TRBD2 (5 bases). Germline CDR1 reads SGHVS; CDR2 reads FNYEAQ. CDR3 length: 13 residues.

This clonotype appeared a few times. V and J are TRBV5-6 and TRBJ2-7; D remains ambiguous. Per the germline V gene, CDR1 is SGHDT and CDR2 is YYEEEE. The V end lost 2 bases, the J end lost 4 bases, and 7 bases lay between the germline ends. The CDR3 runs to 12 residues. CDR3 in amino acids: CASSFSEYEQYF. The CDR3, as DNA: TGTGCCAGCAGCTTCTCCGAATACGAGCAGTACTTC.

This clonotype was counted between two and nine times. The gene calls are TRBV5-1 and TRBJ1-2; D is unresolved. Germline assignment: CDR1 SGHRS and CDR2 YFSETQ. Trimming removed 8 bases at V and 6 bases at J, with 20 bases between. The CDR3 extends over 14 amino acids. Here the CDR3 reads CASPVRSGADGYTF. The DNA for the CDR3 is TGCGCCAGTCCTGTTCGGTCCGGCGCGGATGGCTACACCTTC. The variable domain in full, completed from reference TRBV5-1 and TRBJ1-2, reads KAGVTQTPRYLIKTRGQQVTLSCSPISGHRSVSWYQQTPGQGLQFLFEYFSETQRNKGNFPGRFSGRQFSNSRSEMNVSTLELGDSALYLCASPVRSGADGYTFGSGTRLTVV.

This clonotype showed up many times. V and J are TRBV7-9 and TRBJ2-1; 14 bases are a match to TRBD2. After removal of 5 bases from V and 0 bases from J, the junction contained 15 bases not matched to a gene. From germline, CDR1 is SEHNR and CDR2 FQNEAQ (reference sequence). The CDR3 is 21 amino acids. The CDR3 sequence: CASSLQPGTSGGPSSYNEQFF. CDR3 in DNA: TGTGCCAGCAGCCTTCAGCCCGGGACTAGCGGGGGTCCTAGCTCCTACAATGAGCAGTTCTTC.

The chain carries TRBV29-1 and TRBJ2-1, with 8 nucleotides matching TRBD2. The CDR3 has 14 amino acids. Germline V gene lookup returns CDR1 SQVTM and CDR2 ANQGSEA. V trimming: 7 bases; J trimming: 0 bases; junction bases outside the gene matches: 5. CDR3 loop: CSAERESSYNEQFF. The DNA for the CDR3 is TGCAGCGCCGAGCGGGAGAGCTCCTACAATGAGCAGTTCTTC.

In this sample, this clonotype turned up a few times. The genes are TRBV29-1 and TRBJ1-1; D possibly corresponds to TRBD1 (5 bases). CDR3 size: 13 residues. Trimming removed 4 bases from V and 0 bases from J, with 9 bases in between. Looked up from germline, CDR1 is SQVTM and CDR2 is ANQGSEA. In nucleotides, the CDR3 is TGCAGCGTTGGGGGGGGTATGAACACTGAAGCTTTCTTT. Encoded protein: CSVGGGMNTEAFF.

This sequence joins TRBV2 and TRBJ2-2; D gene uncertain. This CDR3 has 16 amino acids. V was cut by 4 bases and J by 6 bases, with 18 bases left in between. CDR1 SNHLY and CDR2 FYNNEI come from the germline V gene. The CDR3 sequence: CASSAGQDLLAGELFF. DNA of the CDR3: TGTGCCAGCAGTGCCGGTCAGGATTTGTTGGCCGGGGAGCTGTTTTTT.

The chain employs TRBV6-4 and TRBJ2-3; TRBD2 agrees at 8 bases. This CDR3 comprises 15 residues. V lost 4 bases and J lost 1; bases outside the gene matches: 4. Germline V gene sequence: CDR1 MRHNA, CDR2 SNTAGT. The CDR3 nucleotides read TGTGCCAGCAGTGGCGAAGCGGGGGGCACAGATACGCAGTATTTT. Encoded protein: CASSGEAGGTDTQYF.

Comment on this clonotype: Possible read error: a much larger clone is one base away. The genes are TRBV7-2 and TRBJ2-7; D not certain. The CDR3 extends over 14 amino acids. V lost 6 bases to trimming and J lost 2 bases, with 14 bases between them. Germline CDR1 is SGHTA and CDR2 is FQGNSA. The CDR3 DNA follows: TGTGCCAGCAGATTATCGGAACCAACCTACGAGCAGTACTTC. The encoded protein is CASRLSEPTYEQYF.

This clonotype was seen once. The chain links TRBV5-6 to TRBJ1-4, with 8 bases matching TRBD1. Germline CDR1 and CDR2: SGHDT and YYEEEE. V was pared by 4 bases and J by 9 bases, with 8 bases of the junction left unmatched. The CDR3 has 14 amino acids. For the CDR3, the DNA is TGTGCCAGCAGCCGACGGGACAGGAATAAAAAACTGTTTTTT. This gives the protein CASSRRDRNKKLFF.

This clonotype was detected only once. The rearrangement joins TRBV7-9 to TRBJ2-4; 8 nucleotides align to TRBD1. The J segment lost 3 bases and the V segment lost 5 bases, leaving 6 bases of the junction unmatched. The V gene's germline CDR1 is SEHNR and CDR2 FQNEAQ (reference sequence). CDR3 size: 15 residues. The CDR3 region is CASSPTGVGKNIQYF. The CDR3 nucleotides are TGTGCCAGCAGCCCGACAGGGGTTGGCAAAAACATTCAGTACTTC.

CDR3 loop: CASSDGQTPRSGSPLHF. The CDR3 DNA sequence: TGTGCCAGTAGCGACGGACAGACCCCCAGATCAGGATCACCCCTCCACTTT. The rearrangement joins TRBV19 to TRBJ1-6; D may be TRBD1 (6 bases). CDR1 LNHDA and CDR2 SQIVND come from the germline V gene (reference sequence). Trimming cost V 6 bases and J 10 bases, with 25 bases left between them. There are 17 residues in the CDR3.

This chain links TRBV7-9 with TRBJ2-3; tentative D call: TRBD2 (6 bases). Trimming removed 5 bases from V and 2 bases from J, with 14 bases in between. CDR1 and CDR2 from the germline V gene are SEHNR and FQNEAQ (reference sequence). The CDR3 covers 15 residues. In DNA, the CDR3 is TGTGCCAGCAGCGGGACCGGGACTGACACAGATACGCAGTATTTT. Protein sequence: CASSGTGTDTDTQYF.

V and J are TRBV9 and TRBJ2-1, with 10 bases identical to TRBD1. The CDR3 consists of 15 residues. Germline lookup yields CDR1 SGDLS and CDR2 YYNGEE. V lost 3 bases, J lost 6 bases, and 6 bases stayed unmatched. As DNA, the CDR3 is TGTGCCAGCAGCGGGGGACAGGGGCGAAGCAATGAGCAGTTCTTC. Translated, it gives CASSGGQGRSNEQFF. The full variable domain, with the rest looked up from reference TRBV9 and TRBJ2-1, is DSGVTQTPKHLITATGQRVTLRCSPRSGDLSVYWYQQSLDQGLQFLIQYYNGEERAKGNILERFSAQQFPDLHSELNLSSLELGDSALYFCASSGGQGRSNEQFFGPGTRLTVL.

In this sample, this clonotype turned up many times. The chain combines TRBV7-9 with TRBJ2-3; D is perhaps TRBD2 (7 bases). Deletions cut 10 bases from V and 4 bases from J, with 15 bases between. Germline V CDR1 and CDR2: SEHNR, FQNEAQ (reference sequence). This CDR3 is built from 13 residues. The CDR3 sequence: CATRGGGADTQYF. CDR3 in DNA: TGTGCCACCAGAGGAGGGGGGGCAGATACGCAGTATTTT.

The CDR3 region has the DNA TGTGCCAGCAGCCAAGATGTGAAGGTTTATGGCTACACCTTC. Its translation is CASSQDVKVYGYTF. This chain uses TRBV4-2 with TRBJ1-2; D uncertain. The germline gives CDR1 LGHNA, CDR2 YNFKEQ. V was pared by 0 bases and J by 5 bases, with 10 bases between. The CDR3 has 14 residues.

Turning to this clonotype: At one of its ends the junction is not consistent with the germline gene, which may arise from a read error. The chain recombines TRBV6-2 or TRBV6-3 with TRBJ1-6; TRBD1 agrees at 8 bases. Germline values: CDR1 MNHEY, CDR2 SVGEGT. The CDR3 extends over 12 amino acids. The CDR3 DNA reads as TGTGCCAGCAGTTACCAAGGACAGGGAGGCTCTTTT. It specifies CASSYQGQGGSF.

In its sample, this clonotype was seen many times. V usage is TRBV7-9 and J usage is TRBJ2-5; a weak D match, TRBD1 (7 bases). The ends were cut back, 1 base at V and 8 bases at J, with 20 bases in the middle. The CDR3 is 16 amino acids. In germline, CDR1 is SEHNR, CDR2 FQNEAQ (reference sequence). The DNA of the CDR3 is TGTGCCAGCAGCTTAGAGGAGGGGGCCGCGCTGAGAACCCAGTACTTC. The encoded protein is CASSLEEGAALRTQYF.

This clonotype has a handful of counts. The chain uses TRBV6-5 and TRBJ2-5; 13 bases match TRBD2. Germline V gives CDR1 MNHEY, CDR2 SVGAGI. Trimming at V came to 5 bases and at J to 0 bases, leaving 3 bases not matched to a gene. The CDR3 is 16 amino acids. CDR3 sequence: CASSPTSGGYQETQYF. In nucleotides, the CDR3 is TGTGCCAGCAGTCCGACTAGCGGGGGGTACCAAGAGACCCAGTACTTC.